The rows below give T cell receptor beta chains drawn from one sample of a study of graft-versus-host responses after intestinal transplantation. These TCRs' antigens remain unknown. Assay: immunoSEQ multiplex PCR; the TCRdb copy retains only in-frame clones and omits some. The sample yields around 45,000 clones, 80% to 95% seen once. The sequencing here drew on unstimulated CD4+ T cells sorted from spleen or lymph node cells, taken before transplant. All receptors come from a human donor who was the organ donor for an intestinal transplant. Both conserved end residues are part of each CDR3. D genes are given only for firm matches. The size of a clone is reported for some rows only, either as once, few or many, or as a class for expanded clones.

>TRBJ2-1|.|TRBV29-1|TRBD1
CSAQTTGYNEQFF
TGCAGCGCTCAAACGACAGGGTACAATGAGCAGTTCTTC
>TRBJ2-5|few|TRBV6-5|TRBD2
CASSYSIGRGETQYF
TGTGCCAGCAGTTACTCGATAGGGAGGGGAGAGACCCAGTACTTC
>TRBJ2-1|.|TRBV5-1|TRBD2
CASSLGLAGGNEQFF
TGCGCCAGCAGCTTGGGACTAGCGGGAGGCAATGAGCAGTTCTTC
>TRBJ2-3|once|TRBV5-1|.
CASSSTSTDTQYF
TGCGCCAGCAGCTCGACTAGCACAGATACGCAGTATTTT
>TRBJ2-3|.|TRBV25-1|TRBD2
CASSDGTSGSTDTQYF
TGTGCCAGCAGTGACGGGACTAGCGGGAGCACAGATACGCAGTATTTT
>TRBJ1-5|.|TRBV27|.
CASSLWINQPQHF
TGTGCCAGCAGTTTATGGATAAATCAGCCCCAGCATTTT
>TRBJ2-5|.|TRBV25-1|.
CASSGQAGVRETQYF
TGTGCCAGCAGTGGACAGGCCGGTGTACGAGAGACCCAGTACTTC
>TRBJ2-4|.|TRBV4-3|TRBD2
CASSQVRTSGSRAKNIQYF
TGCGCCAGCAGCCAAGTCCGGACTAGCGGGAGCAGGGCCAAAAACATTCAGTACTTC
>TRBJ1-5|.|TRBV6-6|.
CASSYLTSNHQPQHF
TGTGCCAGCAGTTACCTGACATCCAACCATCAGCCCCAGCATTTT
>TRBJ2-2|.|TRBV7-9|TRBD1
CASSLGDRARTGELFF
TGTGCCAGCAGCTTAGGGGACAGGGCTCGCACCGGGGAGCTGTTTTTT
>TRBJ2-6|.|TRBV19|.
CASTFNSGANVLTF
TGTGCCAGTACTTTCAACTCTGGGGCCAACGTCCTGACTTTC
>TRBJ1-2|.|TRBV28|.
CASSLDTFVYGYTF
TGTGCCAGCAGTTTGGACACCTTCGTTTATGGCTACACCTTC
>TRBJ2-1|.|TRBV28|.
CASSFFSGAYNEQFF
TGTGCCAGCAGTTTTTTTTCGGGGGCGTACAATGAGCAGTTCTTC
>TRBJ2-7|.|TRBV7-9|TRBD2
CASSPGLGDYEQYF
TGTGCCAGCAGCCCGGGACTAGGGGACTACGAGCAGTACTTC
>TRBJ2-2|.|TRBV19|TRBD2
CASSIALAGGELFF
TGTGCCAGTAGTATAGCACTAGCGGGAGGGGAGCTGTTTTTT
>TRBJ2-1|.|TRBV5-4|.
CASSPSRRNEQFF
TGTGCCAGCAGCCCGAGTCGTAGAAATGAGCAGTTCTTC
>TRBJ2-3|.|TRBV5-4|.
CASSLRASTDTQYF
TGTGCCAGCAGCTTACGGGCTAGCACAGATACGCAGTATTTT
>TRBJ2-5|.|TRBV6-5|TRBD2
CASRNPGLGKETQYF
TGTGCCAGCAGAAATCCCGGACTAGGGAAAGAGACCCAGTACTTC
>TRBJ2-5|.|TRBV9|.
CASSALGTQYF
TGTGCCAGCAGCGCCCTAGGAACCCAGTACTTC
>TRBJ2-3|.|TRBV5-1|.
CASSLDFTDTQYF
TGCGCCAGCAGCTTGGACTTCACAGATACGCAGTATTTT
>TRBJ2-5|.|TRBV9|.
CASSVGTAIQETQYF
TGTGCCAGCAGCGTAGGAACAGCTATACAAGAGACCCAGTACTTC
>TRBJ2-7|.|TRBV18|.
CASSPSSYEQYF
TGTGCCAGCTCACCCAGCTCCTACGAGCAGTACTTC
>TRBJ2-7|.|TRBV20-1|.
CSAREGYEQYF
TGCAGTGCTAGAGAGGGTTACGAGCAGTACTTC
>TRBJ1-4|.|TRBV7-2|.
CASSPRRAAYNEKLFF
TGTGCCAGCAGCCCTCGGAGGGCAGCCTATAATGAAAAACTGTTTTTT
>TRBJ2-2|.|TRBV7-2|.
CASSPLDGTGELFF
TGTGCCAGCAGCCCCCTGGACGGGACCGGGGAGCTGTTTTTT
>TRBJ2-3|.|TRBV6-5|.
CASKEGIGTDTQYF
TGTGCCAGCAAGGAGGGGATCGGCACAGATACGCAGTATTTT
>TRBJ2-3|.|TRBV7-6|TRBD2
CASSLGTSGSTQYF
TGTGCCAGCAGCTTAGGGACTAGCGGGAGTACGCAGTATTTT
>TRBJ1-4|.|TRBV6-5|.
CASSDSDGNEKLFF
TGTGCCAGCAGTGACAGTGACGGTAATGAAAAACTGTTTTTT
>TRBJ2-5|.|TRBV27|TRBD2
CASSLVAGDAGTQYF
TGTGCCAGCAGTCTCGTAGCGGGAGACGCAGGGACCCAGTACTTC
>TRBJ2-1|.|TRBV18|TRBD2
CASPPESGSSYNEQFF
TGTGCCAGCCCACCAGAGAGCGGGAGCTCCTACAATGAGCAGTTCTTC
>TRBJ1-3|.|TRBV30|.
CAWSVSSGNTIYF
TGTGCCTGGAGTGTGAGCTCTGGAAACACCATATATTTT
>TRBJ1-5|.|TRBV19|.
CASSIDRGVEPQHF
TGTGCCAGTAGTATCGATCGGGGAGTGGAGCCCCAGCATTTT
>TRBJ1-5|.|TRBV6-5|.
CASSRGSNQPQHF
TGTGCCAGCAGTCGGGGAAGCAATCAGCCCCAGCATTTT
>TRBJ2-7|once|TRBV6-6|TRBD2
CASSFRLAGAYEQYF
TGTGCCAGCAGTTTTCGACTAGCGGGGGCCTACGAGCAGTACTTC
>TRBJ1-2|.|TRBV7-9|TRBD1
CASSRTGDYGYTF
TGTGCCAGCAGCCGGACAGGGGACTATGGCTACACCTTC
>TRBJ2-3|.|TRBV28|.
CASSLASGADTQYF
TGTGCCAGCAGTTTAGCTTCAGGGGCAGATACGCAGTATTTT
>TRBJ2-3|.|TRBV28|TRBD1
CASRMIDRADTQYF
TGTGCCAGCAGAATGATCGACAGGGCCGATACGCAGTATTTT
>TRBJ2-3|.|TRBV7-3|TRBD2
CASSSSGRPTDTQYF
TGTGCCAGCAGCTCTAGCGGGAGGCCCACAGATACGCAGTATTTT
>TRBJ2-7|.|TRBV30|.
CAWSVRRLYYEQYF
TGTGCCTGGAGTGTACGGCGCCTTTACTACGAGCAGTACTTC
>TRBJ2-1|.|TRBV7-6|.
CASSLGGRPYNEQFF
TGTGCCAGCAGCTTAGGGGGGAGGCCCTACAATGAGCAGTTCTTC
>TRBJ1-4|.|TRBV20-1|.
CSARWDEKLFF
TGCAGTGCTAGGTGGGATGAAAAACTGTTTTTT
>TRBJ1-5|.|TRBV4-3|.
CASSQTSGNQPQHF
TGCGCCAGCAGCCAAACGTCGGGAAATCAGCCCCAGCATTTT
>TRBJ1-2|once|TRBV28|.
CASSYQGPYGYTF
TGTGCCAGCAGTTATCAGGGGCCCTATGGCTACACCTTC
>TRBJ1-2|.|TRBV7-2|.
CASSLATNPSYGYTF
TGTGCCAGCAGCTTAGCAACAAACCCCTCCTATGGCTACACCTTC
>TRBJ2-7|.|TRBV5-4|.
CASSSQGPYEQYF
TGTGCCAGCAGCTCCCAGGGACCCTACGAGCAGTACTTC
>TRBJ2-1|.|TRBV13|TRBD2
CASSYQTGTSNEQFF
TGTGCCAGCAGTTACCAAACCGGGACTAGTAATGAGCAGTTCTTC
>TRBJ2-7|.|TRBV5-1|.
CASSLAGLPYEQYF
TGCGCCAGCAGCTTGGCGGGCCTACCCTACGAGCAGTACTTC
>TRBJ2-5|.|TRBV12-5|.
CASGPDSQETQYF
TGTGCTAGTGGCCCCGACAGCCAAGAGACCCAGTACTTC
>TRBJ2-3|.|TRBV29-1|.
CSVAQGTTSTDTQYF
TGCAGCGTCGCTCAGGGGACTACTAGCACAGATACGCAGTATTTT
>TRBJ2-1|.|TRBV5-1|.
CASSLEANSYNEQFF
TGCGCCAGCAGCTTGGAGGCTAATAGCTACAATGAGCAGTTCTTC
>TRBJ2-2|.|TRBV5-1|TRBD2
CASSLAAGSGRLNTGELFF
TGCGCCAGCAGCTTGGCCGCCGGCAGCGGGAGGTTAAACACCGGGGAGCTGTTTTTT
>TRBJ2-5|.|TRBV28|TRBD2
CASSLELAGVQETQYF
TGTGCCAGCAGTTTAGAACTAGCGGGAGTTCAAGAGACCCAGTACTTC
>TRBJ2-1|.|TRBV4-3|TRBD2
CASSQDSLAGGRNEQFF
TGCGCCAGCAGCCAAGATTCACTAGCGGGAGGTAGGAATGAGCAGTTCTTC
>TRBJ2-1|.|TRBV15|TRBD2
CATRRGTSGYNEQFF
TGTGCCACCCGGCGTGGGACTAGCGGATACAATGAGCAGTTCTTC
>TRBJ2-3|.|TRBV10-1|TRBD2
CASRLAGATDTQYF
TGCGCCAGCAGACTAGCGGGAGCCACAGATACGCAGTATTTT
>TRBJ2-1|.|TRBV19|.
CASSREGGMGEQFF
TGTGCCAGCAGCCGGGAAGGGGGGATGGGTGAGCAGTTCTTC
>TRBJ1-1|.|TRBV2|.
CASSLLPIRQGLTEAFF
TGTGCCAGCAGTCTCCTACCCATACGGCAGGGGTTGACTGAAGCTTTCTTT
>TRBJ1-5|once|TRBV4-3|.
CASSQDFSGGWGNQPQHF
TGCGCCAGCAGCCAAGATTTTTCGGGGGGCTGGGGCAATCAGCCCCAGCATTTT
>TRBJ2-7|.|TRBV7-3|.
CASSYPAPLDEQYF
TGTGCCAGCAGCTACCCGGCCCCCCTTGACGAGCAGTACTTC